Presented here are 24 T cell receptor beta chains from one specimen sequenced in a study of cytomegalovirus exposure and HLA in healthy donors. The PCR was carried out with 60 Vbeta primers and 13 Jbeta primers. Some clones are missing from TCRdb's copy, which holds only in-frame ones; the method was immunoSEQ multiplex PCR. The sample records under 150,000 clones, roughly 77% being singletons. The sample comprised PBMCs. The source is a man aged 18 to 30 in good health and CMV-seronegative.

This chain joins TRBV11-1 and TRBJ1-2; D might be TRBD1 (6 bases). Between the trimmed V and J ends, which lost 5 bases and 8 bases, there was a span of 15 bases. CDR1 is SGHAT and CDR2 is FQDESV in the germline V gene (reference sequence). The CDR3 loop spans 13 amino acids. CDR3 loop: CASSPLAGGGYTF. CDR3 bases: TGTGCCAGCAGCCCTTTAGCTGGGGGCGGCTACACCTTC.

The DNA of the CDR3 is TGTGCCAGCAGCTTAGAAATAGGAGGCACTGAAGCTTTCTTT. This codes for CASSLEIGGTEAFF. V is TRBV7-8 and J is TRBJ1-1, with unresolved D. The V end lost 1 base, the J end lost 4 bases, and 10 bases lay between the germline ends. The CDR3 is 14 amino acids. Germline assignment: CDR1 SGHVS and CDR2 FQNEAQ.

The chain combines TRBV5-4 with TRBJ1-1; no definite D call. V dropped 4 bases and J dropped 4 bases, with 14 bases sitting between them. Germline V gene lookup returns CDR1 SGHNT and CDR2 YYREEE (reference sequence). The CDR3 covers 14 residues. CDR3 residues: CASSAGLMGTEAFF. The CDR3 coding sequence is TGTGCCAGCAGCGCGGGTCTAATGGGCACTGAAGCTTTCTTT.

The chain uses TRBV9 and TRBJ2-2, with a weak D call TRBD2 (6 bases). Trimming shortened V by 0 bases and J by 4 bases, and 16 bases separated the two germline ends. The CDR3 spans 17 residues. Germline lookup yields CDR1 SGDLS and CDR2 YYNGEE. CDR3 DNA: TGTGCCAGCAGCGTAGGAATTTGGGGAGCGGGCACCGGGGAGCTGTTTTTT. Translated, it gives CASSVGIWGAGTGELFF. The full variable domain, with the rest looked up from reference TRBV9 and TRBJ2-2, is DSGVTQTPKHLITATGQRVTLRCSPRSGDLSVYWYQQSLDQGLQFLIQYYNGEERAKGNILERFSAQQFPDLHSELNLSSLELGDSALYFCASSVGIWGAGTGELFFGEGSRLTVL.

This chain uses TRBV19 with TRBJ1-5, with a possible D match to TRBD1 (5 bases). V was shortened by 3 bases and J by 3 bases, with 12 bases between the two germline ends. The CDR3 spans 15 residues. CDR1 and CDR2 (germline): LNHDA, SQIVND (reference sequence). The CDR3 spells CASSMKGADNQPQHF. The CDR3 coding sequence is TGTGCCAGTAGTATGAAAGGGGCCGACAATCAGCCCCAGCATTTT.

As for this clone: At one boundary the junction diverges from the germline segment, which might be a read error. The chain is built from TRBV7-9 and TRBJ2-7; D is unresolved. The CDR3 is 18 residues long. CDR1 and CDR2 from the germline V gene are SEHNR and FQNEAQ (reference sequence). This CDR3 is CSSSFGRGSPTTSYEQYF. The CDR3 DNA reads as TGTTCCAGCAGCTTTGGCCGCGGCAGCCCGACCACATCCTACGAGCAGTACTTC.

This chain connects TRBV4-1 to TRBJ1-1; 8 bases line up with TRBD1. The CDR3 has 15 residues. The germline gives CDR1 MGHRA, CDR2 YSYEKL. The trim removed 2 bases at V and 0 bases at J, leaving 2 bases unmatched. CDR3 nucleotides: TGCGCCAGCAGCCAACCAGGGGGCGTGAACACTGAAGCTTTCTTT. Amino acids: CASSQPGGVNTEAFF.

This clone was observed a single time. CDR3 protein: CATGPRQGSYEQYF. The CDR3 nucleotides read TGTGCCACCGGGCCGAGACAGGGAAGCTACGAGCAGTACTTC. The chain links TRBV15 to TRBJ2-7; TRBD1 aligns across 7 bases. Trimming removed 8 bases from V and 3 bases from J; junction bases left unmatched: 10. This CDR3 spans 14 amino acids. The V gene's germline CDR1 is LNHNV and CDR2 YYDKDF (reference sequence).

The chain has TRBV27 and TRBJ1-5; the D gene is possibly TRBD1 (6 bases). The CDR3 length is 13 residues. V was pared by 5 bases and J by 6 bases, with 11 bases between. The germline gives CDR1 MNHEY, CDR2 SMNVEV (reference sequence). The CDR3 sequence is CASSQGFLQPQHF. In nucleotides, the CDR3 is TGTGCCAGCAGTCAGGGGTTTCTTCAGCCCCAGCATTTT.

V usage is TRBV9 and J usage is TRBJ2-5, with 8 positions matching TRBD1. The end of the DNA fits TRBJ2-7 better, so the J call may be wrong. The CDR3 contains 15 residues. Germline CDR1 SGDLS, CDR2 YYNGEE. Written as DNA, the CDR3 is TGTGCCAGCAGCGACGGGACAGGAACTCTCTACGAGCAGTACTTC. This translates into CASSDGTGTLYEQYF.

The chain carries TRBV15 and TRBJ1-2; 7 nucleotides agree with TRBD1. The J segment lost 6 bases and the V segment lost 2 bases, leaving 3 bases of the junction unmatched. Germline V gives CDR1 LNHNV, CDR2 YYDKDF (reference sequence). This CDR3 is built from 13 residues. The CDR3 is CATSRYQGDGYTF. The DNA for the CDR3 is TGTGCCACCAGCAGATACCAGGGGGATGGCTACACCTTC.

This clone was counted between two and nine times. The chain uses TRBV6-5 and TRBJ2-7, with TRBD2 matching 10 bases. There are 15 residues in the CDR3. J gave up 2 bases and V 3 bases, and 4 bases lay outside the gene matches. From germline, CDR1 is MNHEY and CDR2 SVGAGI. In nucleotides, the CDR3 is TGTGCCAGCAGTTATAAGCGGGGGGGCCCCTACGAGCAGTACTTC. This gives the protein CASSYKRGGPYEQYF.

DNA for the CDR3: TGTGCCAGCAGCTCGCGGGGGGGCGGTACAGATACGCAGTATTTT. This encodes CASSSRGGGTDTQYF. V gene TRBV7-2 combines with J gene TRBJ2-3; 9 nucleotides align to TRBD2. Germline-derived CDR1 and CDR2 are SGHTA and FQGNSA. V gave up 4 bases and J gave up 3 bases; unmatched junction bases: 5. The CDR3 sequence is 15 residues long.

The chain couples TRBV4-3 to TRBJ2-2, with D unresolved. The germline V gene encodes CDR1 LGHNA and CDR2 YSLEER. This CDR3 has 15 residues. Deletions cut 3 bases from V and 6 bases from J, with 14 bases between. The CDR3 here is CASSHPNNFAGELFF. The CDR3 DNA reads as TGCGCCAGCAGCCATCCCAACAATTTCGCCGGGGAGCTGTTTTTT.

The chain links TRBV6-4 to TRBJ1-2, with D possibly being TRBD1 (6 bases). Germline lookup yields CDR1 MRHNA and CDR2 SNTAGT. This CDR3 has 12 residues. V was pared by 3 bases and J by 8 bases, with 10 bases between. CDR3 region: CASSEQGRGYTF. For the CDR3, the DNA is TGTGCCAGCAGTGAACAGGGTCGAGGCTACACCTTC.

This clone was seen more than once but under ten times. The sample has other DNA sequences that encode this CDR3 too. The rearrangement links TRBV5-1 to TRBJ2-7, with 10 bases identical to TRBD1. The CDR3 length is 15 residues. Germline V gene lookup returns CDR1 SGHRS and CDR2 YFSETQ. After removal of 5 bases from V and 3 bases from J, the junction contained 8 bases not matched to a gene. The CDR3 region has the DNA TGCGCCAGCAGTTTCCGGGACAGGGGCATCTACGAGCAGTACTTC. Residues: CASSFRDRGIYEQYF.

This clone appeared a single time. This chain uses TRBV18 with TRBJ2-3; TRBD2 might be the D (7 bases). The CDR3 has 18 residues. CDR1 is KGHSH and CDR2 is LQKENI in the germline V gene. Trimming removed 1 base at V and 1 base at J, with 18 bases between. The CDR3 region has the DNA TGTGCCAGCTCACCACTTTTTGGGGGGGCCGCTGGCACAGATACGCAGTATTTT. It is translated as CASSPLFGGAAGTDTQYF.

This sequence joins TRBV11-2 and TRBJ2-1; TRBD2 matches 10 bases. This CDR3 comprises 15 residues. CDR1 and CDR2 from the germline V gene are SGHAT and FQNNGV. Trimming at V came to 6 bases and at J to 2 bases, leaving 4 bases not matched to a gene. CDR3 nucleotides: TGTGCCAGCAGTTATACTAGCGGGACCTACAATGAGCAGTTCTTC. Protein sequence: CASSYTSGTYNEQFF. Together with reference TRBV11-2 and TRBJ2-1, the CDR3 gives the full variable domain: EAGVAQSPRYKIIEKRQSVAFWCNPISGHATLYWYQQILGQGPKLLIQFQNNGVVDDSQLPKDRFSAERLKGVDSTLKIQPAKLEDSAVYLCASSYTSGTYNEQFFGPGTRLTVL.

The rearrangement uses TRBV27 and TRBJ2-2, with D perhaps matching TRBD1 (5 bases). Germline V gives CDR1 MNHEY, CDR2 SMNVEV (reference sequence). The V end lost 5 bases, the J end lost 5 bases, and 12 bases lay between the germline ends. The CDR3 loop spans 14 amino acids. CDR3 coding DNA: TGTGCCAGCAGTATCGTACCAGGGACCGGGGAGCTGTTTTTT. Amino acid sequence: CASSIVPGTGELFF.

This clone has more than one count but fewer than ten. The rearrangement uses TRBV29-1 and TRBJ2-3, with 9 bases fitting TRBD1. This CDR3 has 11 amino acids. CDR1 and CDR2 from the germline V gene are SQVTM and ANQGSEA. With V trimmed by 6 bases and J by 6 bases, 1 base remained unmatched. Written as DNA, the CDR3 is TGCAGCGTCGACAGGGGGGATACGCAGTATTTT. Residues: CSVDRGDTQYF.

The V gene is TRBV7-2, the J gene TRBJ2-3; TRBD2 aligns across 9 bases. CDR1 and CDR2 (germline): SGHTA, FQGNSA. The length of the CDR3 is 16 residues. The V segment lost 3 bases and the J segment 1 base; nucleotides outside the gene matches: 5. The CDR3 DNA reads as TGTGCCAGCAGCTTCCGGCGGGGGGGAGGCACAGATACGCAGTATTTT. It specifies CASSFRRGGGTDTQYF.

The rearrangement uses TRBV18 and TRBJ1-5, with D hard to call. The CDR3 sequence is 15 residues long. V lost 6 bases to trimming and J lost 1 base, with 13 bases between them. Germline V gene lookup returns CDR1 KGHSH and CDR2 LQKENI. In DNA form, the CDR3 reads TGTGCCAGCTCGTCCACAGCTATCAGCAATCAGCCCCAGCATTTT. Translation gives CASSSTAISNQPQHF.

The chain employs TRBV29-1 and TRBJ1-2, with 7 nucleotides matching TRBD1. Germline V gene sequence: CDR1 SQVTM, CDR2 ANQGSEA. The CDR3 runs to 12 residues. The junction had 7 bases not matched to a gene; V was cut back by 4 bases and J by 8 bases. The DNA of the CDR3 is TGCAGCGTTGCCGACAGGGTCGACGGCTACACCTTC. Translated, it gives CSVADRVDGYTF.

DNA of the CDR3: TGCGCCAGCAGCCACCCATATGGCTACACCTTC. The encoded protein is CASSHPYGYTF. V and J are TRBV4-1 and TRBJ1-2, with no clear D. CDR3 size: 11 residues. Per the germline V gene, CDR1 is MGHRA and CDR2 is YSYEKL. V was trimmed by 3 bases and J by 5 bases, leaving 4 bases between them.